This TCR beta chain is from a study of beta chain features in type 1 diabetes (dated by TCRdb to the late 2010s). In terms of the full investigation: Mean age, gender distribution, total cell number and subset yield did not differ between patients and healthy donors. In the study, recently diagnosed type 1 diabetes patients and matched healthy donors were compared on the TCRB repertoires of their sorted circulating CD4+ T cell subsets. A total of around 110,000,000 sorted cells were examined across all samples, and RNA yield correlated strongly with the number of cells per subset. Naive and central memory subsets were obtained from all 30 or so donors, but regulatory and stem cell-like memory subsets were isolated from only 8 patients and roughly eight healthy donors. Overall study results and their limits: At VDJ recombination sites, type 1 diabetes patients had fewer insertions and more deleted nucleotides, which implies abnormalities in thymic rearrangement. A moderate but significant shortening of TCRB CDR3 length was observed in type 1 diabetes patients in all four CD4+ subsets. Because cDNA rather than genomic DNA was sequenced, highly expressing activated cells could have been over-represented, although no difference in activation and CD3 levels was found between groups. The naive, central memory and regulatory TCRB repertoires appeared to resemble one another more closely among patients than among healthy donors. Shorter templates might be favored by PCR, yet because patient and control samples were amplified and corrected together, any such skew would affect both groups equally. Only small numbers of individuals were included in the HLA sub-analyses, which left unresolved whether HLA type had any influence on TCRB rearrangement.

Turning to this clone: Its recognized antigen is unknown. The sample holds no much larger clone one base away, and base qualities are not on file.

A single peripheral blood draw of about 116 mL on average was collected from each donor into heparinised tubes. Using a panel that included CD45RO, CCR7, CD25, CD127, CD95 and CD27, naive, central memory, regulatory and stem cell-like memory CD4+ T cells were sorted on a BD FACSAria II. Every sorted population had a purity above 95%. PBMCs were isolated immediately by Lymphoprep density gradient centrifugation and stained directly without culture. To minimize batch effects, samples were stained and sorted in pairs, one healthy donor with one patient per experiment. The CDR3 has 13 amino acids, counting the end cysteine and phenylalanine. CDR3 DNA is the only sequence kept; it has 39 bases, read in frame from the first base. V lost 1 base and J lost 2 bases; the stretch between them is 9 bases long. The germline V gene (reference sequence) yields GTSNPN for CDR1 and SVGIG for CDR2. The entire amount of isolated RNA was reverse transcribed using the High Capacity cDNA Reverse Transcription Kit, so the sequenced TCRB transcripts were expressed ones. Deep immunoSEQ sequencing was performed on naive, central memory and regulatory T cell samples, with an average of around 3.4 million total reads per sample. Sorted cells were lysed in RLT buffer and RNA was extracted with DNase-treated RNeasy Micro or Mini kits, depending on cell number. Each cell subset was processed separately to prevent cross-contamination, with patient and healthy donor samples processed together. Using the immunoSEQ multiplex PCR, TCRB sequences were amplified from cDNA into 87-bp fragments spanning the CDR3 region. The amplicons were sequenced using the Illumina HiSeq platform. In the source study's methods: PCR bias was corrected computationally using synthetic template baselines, and reads within Hamming distance 2 were collapsed, with unmergeable singletons discarded. Reads were aligned against IMGT so that V, D and J genes, CDR3 length and insertions or deletions at six rearrangement sites could be assigned. Clonotype counts were normalized to sorted cell number within each subset before computing true diversity and Gini coefficients with the tcR R package. The overlap coefficient, calculated on TCRB nucleotide sequences, was used to measure repertoire sharing. As a proxy for the pre-selection repertoire, out-of-frame TCRB sequences from naive cells were analyzed. Held by TCRdb, this immuneACCESS table contains in-frame sequences only and omits some clones. Under half of the omission traces to an unresolved V gene where checked; the cause of the rest is unknown. V and J calls and clone size are copied from that table; D and trimming were computed from the DNA. Present in this sample are hundreds of thousands of clones, around 68% of which were seen just once. The leading ten clones occupy around 0.057% of the sample.

The receptor was isolated from a man aged 25 to 40 in good health. Material for sequencing was naive CD4+ T cells from blood. This specimen's cell subset or site label, interpreted: true naive CD4+ T cells. Rearrangement joined TRBV30 to TRBJ2-7, with no confident D gene call. The CDR3 sequence is CAWSAGPPYEQYF. The nucleotide sequence reads as follows: TGTGCCTGGAGTGCCGGGCCACCCTACGAGCAGTACTTC.